Shown below are 2 T cell receptor beta chains from a single sample sequenced in a study of blood T cell repertoires in COVID-19. TCRdb's table, derived via immunoSEQ multiplex PCR, lists solely in-frame clones and lacks some. Of about 130,000 clones in the sample, around 86% were seen once. The sequencing input was PBMCs or T cells enriched from blood (not recorded which). Source of these receptors: a man aged 30 to 39 who had recovered from COVID-19.

This clone was seen a handful of times. The J gene is TRBJ1-1, the V gene TRBV6-5; no firm D call. The germline V gene has CDR1 MNHEY and CDR2 SVGAGI. With 5 bases removed from V and 4 bases from J, the gap between germline ends came to 8 bases. This CDR3 is 12 amino acids long. DNA for the CDR3: TGTGCCAGCAGTCTGACACTCACTGAAGCTTTCTTT. Amino acid sequence: CASSLTLTEAFF.

V usage is TRBV19 and J usage is TRBJ1-1; D is undetermined. The V and J ends lost 7 bases and 7 bases respectively, with 16 bases between them. Germline V lookup: CDR1 LNHDA, CDR2 SQIVND (reference sequence). The CDR3 covers 13 residues. This CDR3 is CASTSPSGSEAFF. CDR3 nucleotides: TGTGCCAGTACCTCCCCGTCGGGGAGTGAAGCTTTCTTT.